This T cell receptor (beta chain) was identified in a study of identical twins. Healthy Caucasian donors formed the entire cohort. A note on this clonotype: What it binds is not known.

TCRdb recomputed calls from the 5' RACE reads with MiXCR, one row per CDR3 protein. Of 1.5 million or so distinct CDR3 sequences in the sample, about 31% were seen once. The study's findings and limits: Memory repertoires lacked the insertion deficit that abundant cord blood beta clonotypes showed.

The J segment lost 0 bases and the V segment lost 2 bases, leaving 5 bases of the junction unmatched. Germline loops: CDR1 SGHTA, CDR2 FQGNSA. The CDR3 covers 17 residues. The sequenced sample consisted of cord blood. This clonotype originated in a newborn girl in good health. The J gene is TRBJ2-1, the V gene TRBV7-2, with 9 bases lining up with TRBD2. The CDR3 loop is CASSLYPSGVSYNEQFF. The CDR3 DNA reads as TGTGCCAGCAGCTTATATCCTAGCGGGGTCTCCTACAATGAGCAGTTCTTC.